Below, 4 T cell receptor beta chains from the same sample are listed, as sequenced in a study of T cell changes during pregnancy in multiple sclerosis. This table comes from immunoSEQ multiplex PCR, and its TCRdb copy is limited to in-frame clones, with some not included. Of around 30,000 clones listed, over 80% are singletons. The source material was CD8+ T cells from peripheral blood mononuclear cells, sampled before pregnancy. The receptor source for this set is a female donor with multiple sclerosis, enrolled in a pregnancy study.

V usage is TRBV27 and J usage is TRBJ1-1; D is unresolved. Germline assignment: CDR1 MNHEY and CDR2 SMNVEV (reference sequence). Trimming left V 0 bases short and J 1 base short, with 6 bases between. The CDR3 is 14 amino acids. The CDR3 DNA reads as TGTGCCAGCAGTTTATCTGCCGGGAACACTGAAGCTTTCTTT. The encoded protein is CASSLSAGNTEAFF.

The chain links TRBV4-3 to TRBJ1-1, with 7 bases matching TRBD1. This CDR3 has 15 amino acids. Germline CDR1 reads LGHNA; CDR2 reads YSLEER. V shed 3 bases and J 2 bases; nucleotides not matched to a gene: 6. The CDR3 loop reads CASSQIQGPNTEAFF. In DNA, the CDR3 is TGCGCCAGCAGCCAGATACAGGGGCCCAACACTGAAGCTTTCTTT.

The chain employs TRBV7-8 and TRBJ2-7, with 9 bases fitting TRBD2. The ends lost 5 bases at V and 2 bases at J; junction bases unmatched: 7. CDR3 length equals 15 residues. The germline V gene has CDR1 SGHVS and CDR2 FQNEAQ. CDR3 amino acids: CASSLLTSGAYEQYF. In DNA form, the CDR3 reads TGTGCCAGCAGCCTCCTGACTAGCGGAGCCTACGAGCAGTACTTC.

The chain recombines TRBV27 with TRBJ2-1; 7 positions agree with TRBD1. This CDR3 has 16 amino acids. The germline gives CDR1 MNHEY, CDR2 SMNVEV (reference sequence). V was clipped by 4 bases and J by 0 bases; unmatched bases: 6. The CDR3 sequence is CASSWGQLSSYNEQFF. Here the CDR3 DNA reads TGTGCCAGCAGTTGGGGACAGCTGAGCTCCTACAATGAGCAGTTCTTC.